This is a list of T cell receptor beta chains from one sample in a study of beta chain features in type 1 diabetes. The data were produced by immunoSEQ multiplex PCR, yet TCRdb's version contains in-frame clones alone and is incomplete. The sample carries around 340,000 clones, about a tenth recorded once. Material: central memory CD4+ T cells from blood. Receptor source: a young man with type 1 diabetes. Each CDR3 is given with its conserved first and last residue. D genes are given only for firm matches.

>TRBD1|TRBV5-1|TRBJ1-4
CASSRDSPNEKLFF
>.|TRBV5-6|TRBJ2-3
CASRWGAEDTQYF
>TRBD1|TRBV12-5|TRBJ2-1
CASGTPARDRVHYNEQFF
>.|TRBV4-3|TRBJ2-2
CASSQSLGLGELFF
>TRBD1|TRBV28|TRBJ2-3
CATTGGRTDTQYF
>TRBD2|TRBV7-8|TRBJ2-1
CASSLESGGNEQFF
>.|TRBV5-1|TRBJ2-1
CASLRDPTYNEQFF
>TRBD1|TRBV5-4|TRBJ2-3
CASSPTTGVGDTQYF
>.|TRBV4-1|TRBJ1-4
CASSPSGQGRGEKLFF
>TRBD1|TRBV7-9|TRBJ1-6
CASSLAGGGGAGSPLHF
>TRBD2|TRBV29-1|TRBJ2-1
CSVGWGGNEQFF
>.|TRBV29-1|TRBJ2-7
CSMRRGYEQYF
>.|TRBV2|TRBJ1-2
CASTRDGGYGYTF
>TRBD2|TRBV7-2|TRBJ2-3
CASSLGTGGAVDTQYF
>TRBD2|TRBV6-1|TRBJ2-3
CASSSAGGLPDTQYF
>TRBD1|TRBV6-6|TRBJ1-2
CASSPSRQGGGYTF
>TRBD1|TRBV6-5|TRBJ1-4
CASSYGFTGGEKLFF
>.|TRBV10-3|TRBJ1-2
CAISESREGGYTF
>.|TRBV7-9|TRBJ1-2
CASSLEGYGYTF
>.|TRBV2|TRBJ1-1
CASSALTGNTEAFF
>.|TRBV5-1|TRBJ2-1
CASSSEPGRSRSEQFF
>.|TRBV5-1|TRBJ1-1
CASSSTVNTEAFF
>.|TRBV7-2|TRBJ1-3
CASSSEGQGGNTIYF
>.|TRBV6-5|TRBJ2-6
CASRPQTPGLDVLTF
>TRBD2|TRBV7-2|TRBJ2-1
CASSPRWDFRGDEQFF
>.|TRBV7-2|TRBJ2-5
CASSLGRVAQETQYF
>.|TRBV5-6|TRBJ2-7
CASTRVGYEQYF
>.|TRBV18|TRBJ2-3
CASSPNGRSTDTQYF
>TRBD2|TRBV7-2|TRBJ2-3
CASRSGGPTDTQYF
>.|TRBV25-1|TRBJ1-4
CASSEFNAGINEKLFF
>TRBD1|TRBV2|TRBJ1-1
CASRKWDSNTEAFF
>TRBD1|TRBV30|TRBJ1-1
CAWSGTGATEAFF
>TRBD2|TRBV10-3|TRBJ2-7
CATASGGADEQYF
>TRBD1|TRBV29-1|TRBJ2-3
CSVEDRSSSTDTQYF
>.|TRBV6-5|TRBJ1-5
CASRNREFGGPQHF
>.|TRBV6-1|TRBJ1-2
CASRPLGVPNYGYTF
>TRBD1|TRBV6-5|TRBJ2-2
CASRPGTANTGELFF
>.|TRBV9|TRBJ2-1
CASSGRLGPQTRNEQFF
>TRBD2|TRBV18|TRBJ2-1
CASSPLTSGTYNEQFF
>.|TRBV7-2|TRBJ1-3
CASSFGQGNTIYF
>.|TRBV6-6|TRBJ2-5
CASATRKETQYF
>TRBD1|TRBV29-1|TRBJ1-2
CSVDRQGAEGYTF
>.|TRBV30|TRBJ2-7
CAWSRAGVGSYEQYF
>.|TRBV18|TRBJ1-1
CASSPEDRNTEAFF
>.|TRBV28|TRBJ1-2
CASSRNYGYTF
>.|TRBV7-2|TRBJ1-1
CASSSRGGTEAFF
>.|TRBV19|TRBJ2-6
CASSRRGAGANVLTF
>.|TRBV11-2|TRBJ1-2
CASSLNRDSGYTF
>TRBD2|TRBV7-2|TRBJ2-1
CASSQTSISYNEQFF
>.|TRBV25-1|TRBJ2-4
CASSEGVDLAKNIQYF
>.|TRBV5-6|TRBJ2-5
CASSLGRGQQETQYF
>.|TRBV7-2|TRBJ2-6
CASIANGEPGANVLTF
>TRBD1|TRBV30|TRBJ1-6
CAWEGQGNSPLHF
>.|TRBV6-5|TRBJ1-5
CASSPIGWQPQHF
>.|TRBV11-2|TRBJ1-6
CASSSIRQRNSPLHF
>.|TRBV20-1|TRBJ2-3
CSAAGTDTQYF
>.|TRBV5-1|TRBJ2-3
CASSFPGLGHLPTDTQYF